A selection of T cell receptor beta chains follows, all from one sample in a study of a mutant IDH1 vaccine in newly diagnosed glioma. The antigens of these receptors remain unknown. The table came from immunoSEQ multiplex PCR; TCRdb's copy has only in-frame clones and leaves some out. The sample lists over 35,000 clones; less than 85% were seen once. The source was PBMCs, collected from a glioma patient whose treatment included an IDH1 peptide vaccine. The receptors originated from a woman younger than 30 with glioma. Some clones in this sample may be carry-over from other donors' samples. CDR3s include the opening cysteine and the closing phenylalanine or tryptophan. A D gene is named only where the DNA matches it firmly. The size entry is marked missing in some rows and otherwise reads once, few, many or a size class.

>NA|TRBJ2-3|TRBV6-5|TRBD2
CASSSAGDGTDTQYF
TGTGCCAGCAGTTCGGCGGGAGACGGGACAGATACGCAGTATTTT
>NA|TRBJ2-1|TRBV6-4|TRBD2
CASSETSGEHEQFF
TGTGCCAGCAGTGAGACTAGCGGAGAGCATGAGCAGTTCTTC
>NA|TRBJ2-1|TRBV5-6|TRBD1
CASSLHRGHEQFF
TGTGCCAGCAGCTTGCACAGGGGGCATGAGCAGTTCTTC
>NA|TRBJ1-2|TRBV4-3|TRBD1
CASSQDRAGTGINYGYTF
TGCGCCAGCAGCCAAGATCGAGCCGGGACAGGGATCAACTATGGCTACACCTTC
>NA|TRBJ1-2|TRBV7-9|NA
CASSRTGGYGYTF
TGTGCCAGCAGCCGGACGGGAGGGTATGGCTACACCTTC
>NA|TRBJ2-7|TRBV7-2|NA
CASSPLLRGYEQYF
TGTGCCAGCAGCCCACTTCTTCGGGGGTACGAGCAGTACTTC
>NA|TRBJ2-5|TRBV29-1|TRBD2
CSVAREAETQYF
TGCAGCGTAGCACGGGAGGCAGAGACCCAGTACTTC
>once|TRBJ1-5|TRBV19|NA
CASSMASGGSNQPQHF
TGTGCCAGTAGTATGGCGTCCGGGGGCAGCAATCAGCCCCAGCATTTT
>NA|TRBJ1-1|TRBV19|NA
CASSIVTGNTEAFF
TGTGCCAGTAGTATAGTGACAGGGAACACTGAAGCTTTCTTT
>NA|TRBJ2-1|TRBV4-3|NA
CASSPTEFLTEQFF
TGCGCCAGCAGCCCCACTGAATTCTTGACTGAGCAGTTCTTC
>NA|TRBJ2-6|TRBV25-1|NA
CASSPPRSGANVLTF
TGTGCCAGCAGCCCGCCCCGCTCTGGGGCCAACGTCCTGACTTTC
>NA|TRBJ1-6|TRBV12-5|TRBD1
CASGPDRVKNSPLHF
TGTGCTAGTGGCCCCGACAGGGTTAAGAATTCACCCCTCCACTTT
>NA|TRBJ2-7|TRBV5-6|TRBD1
CASSFGTGGNSYEQYF
TGTGCCAGCAGCTTTGGGACAGGGGGAAACTCCTACGAGCAGTACTTC
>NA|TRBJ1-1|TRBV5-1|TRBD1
CASSLEAGGSTEAFF
TGCGCCAGCAGCTTGGAGGCAGGGGGGAGCACTGAAGCTTTCTTT
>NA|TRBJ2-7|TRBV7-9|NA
CASNSISGAHYEQYF
TGTGCCAGCAACTCTATCTCCGGGGCCCACTACGAGCAGTACTTC
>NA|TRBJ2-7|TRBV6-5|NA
CASSYRRRVGEQYF
TGTGCCAGCAGTTACCGGAGGAGGGTGGGGGAGCAGTACTTC
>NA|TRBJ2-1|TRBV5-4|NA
CASSLRRLGVQFF
TGTGCCAGCAGCTTGCGACGACTAGGGGTGCAGTTCTTC
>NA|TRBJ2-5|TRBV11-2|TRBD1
CASSLLRDRKETQYF
TGTGCCAGCAGCCTCCTAAGGGACAGAAAGGAGACCCAGTACTTC
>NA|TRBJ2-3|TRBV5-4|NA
CASMPLASTDTQYF
TGTGCCAGTATGCCCCTAGCTTCCACAGATACGCAGTATTTT
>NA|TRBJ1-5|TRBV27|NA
CASSLSGRDQPQHF
TGTGCCAGCAGTTTATCTGGCAGGGATCAGCCCCAGCATTTT
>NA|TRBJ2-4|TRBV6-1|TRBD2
CASSEAVGLAGGHRAKNIQYF
TGTGCCAGCAGTGAAGCGGTCGGACTAGCGGGGGGGCATCGGGCCAAAAACATTCAGTACTTC
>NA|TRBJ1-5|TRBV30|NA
CAWTADSNQPQHF
TGTGCCTGGACCGCCGACAGCAATCAGCCCCAGCATTTT
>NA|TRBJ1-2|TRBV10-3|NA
CAISEEAGSSGYTF
TGTGCCATCAGTGAGGAGGCAGGGAGCAGTGGCTACACCTTC
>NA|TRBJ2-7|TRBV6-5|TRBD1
CASSSVQGARDEQYF
TGTGCCAGCAGTTCCGTACAGGGGGCGAGGGACGAGCAGTACTTC
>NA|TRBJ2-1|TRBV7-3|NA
CASSPPGSEQFF
TGTGCCAGCAGCCCCCCAGGGTCTGAGCAGTTCTTC
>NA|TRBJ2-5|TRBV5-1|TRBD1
CASSRSGQGGETQYF
TGCGCCAGCAGCCGCTCGGGACAGGGTGGAGAGACCCAGTACTTC
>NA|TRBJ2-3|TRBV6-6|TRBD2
CASRPSSGRSADTQYF
TGTGCCAGCAGGCCGTCTAGCGGGAGGTCTGCAGATACGCAGTATTTT
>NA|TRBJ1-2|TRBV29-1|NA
CSVDMAPNNYGYTF
TGCAGCGTTGACATGGCCCCTAATAACTATGGCTACACCTTC